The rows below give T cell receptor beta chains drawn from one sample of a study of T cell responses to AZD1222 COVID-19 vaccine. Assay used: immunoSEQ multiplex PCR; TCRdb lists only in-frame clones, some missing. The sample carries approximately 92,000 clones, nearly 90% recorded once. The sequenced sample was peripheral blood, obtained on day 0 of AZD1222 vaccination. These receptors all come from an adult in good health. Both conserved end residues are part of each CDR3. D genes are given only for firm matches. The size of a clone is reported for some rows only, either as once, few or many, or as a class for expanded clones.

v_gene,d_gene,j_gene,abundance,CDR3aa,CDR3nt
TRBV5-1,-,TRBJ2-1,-,CASSLEVAVSYNEQFF,TGCGCCAGCAGCTTGGAGGTAGCGGTCTCCTACAATGAGCAGTTCTTC
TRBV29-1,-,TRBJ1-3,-,CSVGSSWPSGNTIYF,TGCAGCGTTGGGTCAAGTTGGCCCTCTGGAAACACCATATATTTT
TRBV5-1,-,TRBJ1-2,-,CASSSGRIDYGYTF,TGTGCCAGCAGCTCGGGACGAATAGACTATGGCTACACCTTC
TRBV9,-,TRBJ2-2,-,CASSPSRRASSTGELFF,TGTGCCAGCAGCCCCTCGAGGCGGGCCAGCAGCACCGGGGAGCTGTTTTTT
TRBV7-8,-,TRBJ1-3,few,CASSPMGVVGGNTIYF,TGTGCCAGCAGCCCCATGGGGGTTGTCGGTGGAAACACCATATATTTT
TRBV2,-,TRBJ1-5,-,CASSEGNSNQPQHF,TGTGCCAGCAGTGAAGGGAACAGCAATCAGCCCCAGCATTTT
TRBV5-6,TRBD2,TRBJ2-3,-,CASSLETSGTDTQYF,TGTGCCAGCAGCTTGGAGACTAGCGGCACAGATACGCAGTATTTT
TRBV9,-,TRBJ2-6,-,CASSAYADSTGANVLTF,TGTGCCAGCAGCGCCTACGCGGACAGCACTGGGGCCAACGTCCTGACTTTC
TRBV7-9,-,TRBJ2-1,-,CASSPVGGGVEQFF,TGTGCCAGCAGCCCGGTGGGGGGGGGCGTGGAGCAGTTCTTC
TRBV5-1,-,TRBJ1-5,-,CASSLDEGPQHF,TGTGCCAGCAGCTTGGATGAGGGGCCCCAGCATTTT
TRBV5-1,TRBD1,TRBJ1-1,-,CASSLVGTGRGNTEAFF,TGCGCCAGCAGCTTGGTAGGGACAGGGCGGGGAAACACTGAAGCTTTCTTT
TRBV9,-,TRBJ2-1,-,CASSPGPNYNEQFF,TGTGCCAGCAGCCCCGGGCCGAACTACAATGAGCAGTTCTTC
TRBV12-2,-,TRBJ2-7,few,CASRSQPKPMTSGGPRSYEQYF,TGTGCAAGTCGCTCCCAACCAAAGCCAATGACTAGCGGGGGGCCGCGCTCCTACGAGCAGTACTTC
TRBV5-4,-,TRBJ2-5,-,CASSGGSRETQYF,TGTGCCAGCAGCGGCGGGTCTAGGGAGACCCAGTACTTC
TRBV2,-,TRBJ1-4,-,CASSVTEKLFF,TGTGCCAGCAGTGTTACTGAAAAACTGTTTTTT
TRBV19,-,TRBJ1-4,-,CASSPWLGGNEKLFF,TGTGCCAGTAGCCCCTGGCTGGGGGGTAATGAAAAACTGTTTTTT
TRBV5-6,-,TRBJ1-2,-,CASSLQTAGYTF,TGTGCCAGCAGCTTACAGACGGCGGGCTACACCTTC
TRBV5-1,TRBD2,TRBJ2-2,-,CASSPTSGGADTGELFF,TGCGCCAGCAGCCCGACTAGCGGGGGGGCGGACACCGGGGAGCTGTTTTTT
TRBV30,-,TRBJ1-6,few,CAWSVMGLDNSPLHF,TGTGCCTGGAGTGTTATGGGACTCGACAATTCACCCCTCCACTTT
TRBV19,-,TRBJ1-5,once,CASSIIQGNQPQHF,TGTGCCAGTAGTATAATCCAGGGCAATCAGCCCCAGCATTTT
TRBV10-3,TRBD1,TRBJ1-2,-,CAISSGQGKSGYTF,TGTGCCATCAGTTCAGGACAGGGGAAGTCTGGCTACACCTTC
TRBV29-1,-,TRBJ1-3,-,CSVRSGGDTIYF,TGCAGCGTACGTTCGGGGGGAGACACCATATATTTT
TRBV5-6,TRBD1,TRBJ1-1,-,CASTLTGGTEAFF,TGTGCCAGCACCTTGACAGGGGGAACTGAAGCTTTCTTT
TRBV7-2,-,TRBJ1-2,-,CASSLVQSYGYTF,TGTGCCAGCAGCTTAGTCCAGTCCTATGGCTACACCTTC
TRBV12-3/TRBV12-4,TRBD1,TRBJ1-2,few,CASSYGTGDDTF,TGTGCCAGCAGTTACGGGACAGGGGATGACACCTTC
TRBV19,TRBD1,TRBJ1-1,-,CASSITGDTEAFF,TGTGCCAGTAGTATAACAGGGGACACTGAAGCTTTCTTT
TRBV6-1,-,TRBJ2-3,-,CASSESDTQYF,TGTGCCAGCAGTGAGTCAGATACGCAGTATTTT
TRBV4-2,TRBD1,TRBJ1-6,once,CASSQSPTNSQGASPPLHF,TGTGCCAGCAGCCAAAGCCCGACCAATTCACAGGGGGCAAGTCCACCCCTCCACTTT
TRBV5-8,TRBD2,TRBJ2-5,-,CASSLGLAGGPETQYF,TGTGCCAGCAGCTTGGGACTAGCGGGAGGGCCGGAGACCCAGTACTTC
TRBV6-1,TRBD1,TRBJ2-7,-,CASSEVPGQGSYEQYF,TGTGCCAGCAGTGAAGTCCCGGGACAGGGGTCCTACGAGCAGTACTTC
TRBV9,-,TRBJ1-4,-,CASRFRRLFF,TGTGCCAGCAGGTTCCGACGACTGTTTTTT
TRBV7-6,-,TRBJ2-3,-,CASSLEGGPDTQYF,TGTGCCAGCAGCTTAGAGGGGGGCCCAGATACGCAGTATTTT
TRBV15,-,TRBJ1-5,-,CATSRHPARDQPQHF,TGTGCCACCAGCAGACACCCTGCCAGGGATCAGCCCCAGCATTTT
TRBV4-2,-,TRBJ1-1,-,CASSLGPGAFF,TGTGCCAGCAGCCTGGGACCTGGAGCTTTCTTT
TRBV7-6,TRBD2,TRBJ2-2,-,CASRQLAGGIGELFF,TGTGCCAGCAGACAACTAGCGGGAGGTATCGGGGAGCTGTTTTTT
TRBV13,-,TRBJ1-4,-,CASSLGGEHNEKLFF,TGTGCCAGCAGCTTGGGAGGGGAACATAATGAAAAACTGTTTTTT
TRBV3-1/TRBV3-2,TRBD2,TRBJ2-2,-,CASSQISGGANTGELFF,TGTGCCAGCAGCCAAATCTCGGGGGGAGCGAACACCGGGGAGCTGTTTTTT